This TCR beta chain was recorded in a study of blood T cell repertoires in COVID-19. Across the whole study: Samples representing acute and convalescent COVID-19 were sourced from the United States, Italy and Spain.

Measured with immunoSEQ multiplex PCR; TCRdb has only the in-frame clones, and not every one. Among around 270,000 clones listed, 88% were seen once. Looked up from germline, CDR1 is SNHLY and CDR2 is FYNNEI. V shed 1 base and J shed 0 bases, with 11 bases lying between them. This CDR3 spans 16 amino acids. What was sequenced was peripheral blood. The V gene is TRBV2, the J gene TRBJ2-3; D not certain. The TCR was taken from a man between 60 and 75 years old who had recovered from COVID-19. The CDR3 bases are TGTGCCAGCAGTGAAGGGGCGTCTTCTAGCACAGATACGCAGTATTTT. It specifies CASSEGASSSTDTQYF.